A single sample gave rise to the 13 T cell receptor beta chains below, sequenced in a study of shared clonotypes between healthy human individuals. TCRdb's copy holds only in-frame clones and misses some; the assay was immunoSEQ multiplex PCR. The sample lists around 2.5 million clones; roughly 93% were seen once. Source material: naive CD4+ T cells from PBMCs. Sample subset: CD45RA+ positively selected. These receptors all come from a man between 18 and 35 years old in good health. Some clones in this sample may be carry-over from other donors' samples.

This chain links TRBV5-4 with TRBJ1-1; TRBD1 is a possible D gene (5 bases). Per germline, CDR1 SGHNT and CDR2 YYREEE (reference sequence). Trimming cost V 4 bases and J 2 bases, with 15 bases left between them. This CDR3 has 15 residues. The CDR3 DNA follows: TGTGCCAGCAGCGAAATGGGCGGGGCCAACACTGAAGCTTTCTTT. As protein: CASSEMGGANTEAFF.

The gene calls are TRBV2 and TRBJ2-3, with TRBD2 identical over 9 bases. Trimming took 2 bases from V and 9 from J; bases not matched to a gene: 15. CDR1 SNHLY and CDR2 FYNNEI come from the germline V gene. This CDR3 has 17 amino acids. The CDR3 is CASSENLTGGRAGTQYF. The CDR3, as DNA: TGTGCCAGCAGTGAAAATCTTACTGGCGGGAGGGCCGGGACGCAGTATTTT.

The V and J genes are TRBV5-6 and TRBJ2-3, with D possibly matching TRBD2 (6 bases). The ends were cut back, 4 bases at V and 4 bases at J, with 16 bases in the middle. The CDR3 is made up of 15 amino acids. Germline CDR1 reads SGHDT; CDR2 reads YYEEEE. Here the CDR3 DNA reads TGTGCCAGCAGCCCGGGAGAGCAGTTCTCAGATACGCAGTATTTT. Translation: CASSPGEQFSDTQYF.

CDR3 loop: CASSIVGVSYNEQFF. Here the CDR3 DNA reads TGTGCCAGTAGTATTGTTGGAGTCTCCTACAATGAGCAGTTCTTC. The V gene is TRBV19, the J gene TRBJ2-1; D is ambiguous. Trimming removed 3 bases from V and 0 bases from J, with 9 bases in between. The CDR3 has 15 amino acids. Looked up from germline, CDR1 is LNHDA and CDR2 is SQIVND (reference sequence).

On this clone itself: Other DNA sequences within the sample encode an identical CDR3. CDR3: CASSYSGGGETQYF. CDR3 nucleotides: TGTGCCAGCAGTTACTCGGGGGGTGGAGAGACCCAGTACTTC. The rearrangement links TRBV6-6 to TRBJ2-5, with a possible D match to TRBD2 (6 bases). The CDR3 length is 14 residues. CDR1 MNHNY and CDR2 SVGAGI come from the germline V gene (reference sequence). Deletions cut 0 bases from V and 4 bases from J, with 9 bases between.

The chain combines TRBV13 with TRBJ1-2, with TRBD1 matching over 8 bases. V lost 4 bases to trimming and J lost 8 bases; unmatched junction nucleotides: 6. The germline V gene has CDR1 PRHDT and CDR2 FYEKMQ (reference sequence). The CDR3 covers 13 residues. In DNA form, the CDR3 reads TGTGCCAGCAGCTGGGACAGGATGGGCGGCTACACCTTC. Its protein is CASSWDRMGGYTF.

This chain joins TRBV6-6 and TRBJ1-5; a weak D match, TRBD1 (5 bases). Germline loops: CDR1 MNHNY, CDR2 SVGAGI (reference sequence). The CDR3 is made up of 14 amino acids. Deletions cut 8 bases from V and 2 bases from J, with 13 bases between. This chain's CDR3 is CASQGAIRNQPQHF. The CDR3 DNA reads TGTGCCAGCCAAGGGGCCATTCGCAATCAGCCCCAGCATTTT.

This chain joins TRBV19 and TRBJ2-1, with unresolved D. This CDR3 region has 15 residues. Germline V gene sequence: CDR1 LNHDA, CDR2 SQIVND (reference sequence). With 0 bases removed from V and 1 base from J, the gap between germline ends came to 7 bases. The CDR3 DNA is TGTGCCAGTAGTATAGAGGCAGGATCCTACAATGAGCAGTTCTTC. This translates into CASSIEAGSYNEQFF. The entire variable domain, with the rest obtained from reference TRBV19 and TRBJ2-1, is as follows: DGGITQSPKYLFRKEGQNVTLSCEQNLNHDAMYWYRQDPGQGLRLIYYSQIVNDFQKGDIAEGYSVSREKKESFPLTVTSAQKNPTAFYLCASSIEAGSYNEQFFGPGTRLTVL.

CDR3 in amino acids: CASSFEGYYTEAFF. The CDR3 DNA is TGCGCCAGCAGCTTCGAGGGTTACTACACTGAAGCTTTCTTT. The chain recombines TRBV5-1 with TRBJ1-1; D gene uncertain. There are 14 residues in the CDR3. The germline V gene has CDR1 SGHRS and CDR2 YFSETQ. V lost 2 bases, J lost 3 bases, and 11 bases lay in between.

V is TRBV4-1 and J is TRBJ2-2; 9 bases match TRBD2. This CDR3 comprises 19 residues. Trimming cost V 1 base and J 5 bases; bases outside gene matches: 14. Germline assignment: CDR1 MGHRA and CDR2 YSYEKL. This chain's CDR3 is CASSQVKSWGLAGTGELFF. The CDR3 bases are TGCGCCAGCAGCCAAGTTAAGAGTTGGGGTCTAGCGGGGACCGGGGAGCTGTTTTTT.

The V and J genes are TRBV7-9 and TRBJ2-3, with D hard to call. The CDR3 loop spans 12 amino acids. From germline, CDR1 is SEHNR and CDR2 FQNEAQ (reference sequence). V was shortened by 1 base and J by 8 bases, with 7 bases between the two germline ends. CDR3 residues: CASSLGTGTQYF. DNA of the CDR3: TGTGCCAGCAGCTTAGGGACCGGTACGCAGTATTTT.

V is TRBV19 and J is TRBJ2-1, with 14 bases aligning to TRBD2. The CDR3 is 14 residues long. Germline V gene lookup returns CDR1 LNHDA and CDR2 SQIVND (reference sequence). The junction had 3 bases not matched to a gene; V was cut back by 6 bases and J by 8 bases. CDR3 nucleotide sequence: TGTGCCAGTAGAAGACTAGCGGGAGGGGATGAGCAGTTCTTC. Encoded protein: CASRRLAGGDEQFF.

The chain uses TRBV5-1 and TRBJ2-7; possible D gene TRBD2, 6 bases. Trimming pared 0 bases from V and 6 bases from J, leaving 16 bases between. The CDR3 consists of 15 residues. From germline, CDR1 is SGHRS and CDR2 YFSETQ. CDR3 protein: CASSLGGGKGLEQYF. CDR3 DNA sequence: TGCGCCAGCAGCTTGGGCGGCGGGAAAGGGCTCGAGCAGTACTTC.